In its sample, the clone carrying this TCR beta chain was seen a few times. Its antigen is not known. In the PCR, 60 Vbeta and 13 Jbeta primers were used. The repertoire was sequenced with immunoSEQ multiplex PCR; TCRdb's copy has only in-frame clones and lacks some. The data show roughly 120,000 clones, around 62% seen once. V lost 4 bases and J 0 bases, leaving 13 bases between the germline ends. The CDR3 is made up of 17 amino acids. CDR1 LNHDA and CDR2 SQIVND come from the germline V gene (reference sequence). These data belong to a study of cytomegalovirus exposure and HLA in healthy donors. Study background: Genetic ancestry analysis placed over 75% of the 410 or so donors that were genotyped in the Caucasian-associated cluster. Study-wide points: In an earlier analysis, in several hundred donors, most V segments appeared productive either ~87% or ~30% of the time. After further analysis at a later stage, 16,951 TCR beta sequences were associated with HLA alleles at 0.05 false discovery rate.

The chain is built from TRBV19 and TRBJ2-6; TRBD2 is a possible D gene (6 bases). Sequenced: PBMCs. This receptor was obtained from a woman between 35 and 50 years old in good health and CMV-seropositive. CDR3 in amino acids: CASSNDEGLSGANVLTF. The CDR3, as DNA: TGTGCCAGTAGTAATGACGAGGGACTCTCTGGGGCCAACGTCCTGACTTTC. The full variable domain, its missing parts supplied by reference TRBV19 and TRBJ2-6, is DGGITQSPKYLFRKEGQNVTLSCEQNLNHDAMYWYRQDPGQGLRLIYYSQIVNDFQKGDIAEGYSVSREKKESFPLTVTSAQKNPTAFYLCASSNDEGLSGANVLTFGAGSRLTVL.